Reported below is one T cell receptor beta chain. Its antigen is unknown. Per germline, CDR1 MNHNS and CDR2 SASEGT. CDR3 length: 14 amino acids. The junction had 14 bases not matched to a gene; V was cut back by 6 bases and J by 15 bases. The data originate from a study of long-term antiretroviral therapy in people with HIV. Run at survey level, the immunoSEQ assay was version v3.0. Sequencing was performed with immunoSEQ multiplex PCR; in TCRdb, only in-frame clones are kept and a portion is missing. The sample consists of some 25,000 clones, around nine tenths of them appearing once. Study-level points and caveats: Blood, drawn from the mid-2000s to the late 2010s, may reflect older ART regimens.

Sequences were derived from unsorted PBMCs, sampled around 4.5 years after starting antiretroviral therapy. The gene calls are TRBV6-1 and TRBJ2-1; 10 bases are shared with TRBD2. The sequence was obtained from a man aged 30-40 years with HIV. The CDR3 is CASSTTSGISLPFF. Here the CDR3 DNA reads TGTGCCAGCAGCACCACTAGCGGGATTTCTCTCCCGTTCTTC.